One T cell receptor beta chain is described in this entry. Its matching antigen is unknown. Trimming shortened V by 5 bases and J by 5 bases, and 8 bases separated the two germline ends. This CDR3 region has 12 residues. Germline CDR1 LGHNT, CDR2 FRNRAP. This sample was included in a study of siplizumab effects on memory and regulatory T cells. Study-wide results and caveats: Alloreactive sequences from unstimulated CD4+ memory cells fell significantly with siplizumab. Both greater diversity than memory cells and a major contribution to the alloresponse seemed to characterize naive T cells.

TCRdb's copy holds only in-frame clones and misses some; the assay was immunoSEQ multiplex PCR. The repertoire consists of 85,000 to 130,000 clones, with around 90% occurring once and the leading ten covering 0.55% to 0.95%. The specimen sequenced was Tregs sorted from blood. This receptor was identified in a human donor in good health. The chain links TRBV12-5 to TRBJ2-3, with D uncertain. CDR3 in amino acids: CASGPPLDTQYF. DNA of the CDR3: TGTGCTAGTGGTCCCCCTCTAGATACGCAGTATTTT.